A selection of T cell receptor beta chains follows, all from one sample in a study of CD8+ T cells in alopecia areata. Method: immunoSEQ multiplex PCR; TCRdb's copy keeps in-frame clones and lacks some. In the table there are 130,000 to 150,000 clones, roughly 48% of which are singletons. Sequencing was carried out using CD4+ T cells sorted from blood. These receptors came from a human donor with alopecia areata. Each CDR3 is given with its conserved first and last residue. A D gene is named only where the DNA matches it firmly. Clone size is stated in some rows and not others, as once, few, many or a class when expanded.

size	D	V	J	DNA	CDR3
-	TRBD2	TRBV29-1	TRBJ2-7	TGCAGCGTCATAGCGGGAGGGAAGTTCTACGAGCAGTACTTC	CSVIAGGKFYEQYF
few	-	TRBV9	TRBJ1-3	TGTGCCAGCAGCCCGACTTCTACTGGCTTCTCTGGAAACACCATATATTTT	CASSPTSTGFSGNTIYF
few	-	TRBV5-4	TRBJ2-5	TGTGCCGTACTTACGGGGAGGAGGCAAGAGACCCAGTACTTC	CAVLTGRRQETQYF
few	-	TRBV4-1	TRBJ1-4	TGCGCCAGCAGCCAACCCATTCCAGGGGTAAAAGAGGAAAAACTGTTTTTT	CASSQPIPGVKEEKLFF
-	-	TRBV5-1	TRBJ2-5	TGCGCCAGCAGCTTCGGGGCCGCGAAGGGAGAGACCCAGTACTTC	CASSFGAAKGETQYF
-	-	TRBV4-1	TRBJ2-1	TGCGCCAGCAGCCCTATTCGGGAGAAGCTTTACAATGAGCAGTTCTTC	CASSPIREKLYNEQFF
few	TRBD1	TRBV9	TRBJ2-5	TGTGCCAGCAGCGGCGGACAGGGTTTAGAGACCCAGTACTTC	CASSGGQGLETQYF
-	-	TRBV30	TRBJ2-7	TGTGCCTGGAGTAGCGGCCACGCCACCGAGCAGTACTTC	CAWSSGHATEQYF
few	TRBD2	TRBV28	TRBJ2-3	TGTGCCAGCAGGGAAAGCGGGAGGGCCTTAGATACGCAGTATTTT	CASRESGRALDTQYF
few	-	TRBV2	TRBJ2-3	TGTGCCAGCAAAGTAGGGCCCCTCCCCGCGGATACGCAGTATTTT	CASKVGPLPADTQYF
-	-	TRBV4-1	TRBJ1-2	TGCGCCAGCAGCCAAGAAACAAACGCTAACTATGGCTACACCTTC	CASSQETNANYGYTF
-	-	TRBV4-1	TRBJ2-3	TGCGCCAGCAGCCAAGACATCGGGAGTCGAAATACGCAGTATTTT	CASSQDIGSRNTQYF
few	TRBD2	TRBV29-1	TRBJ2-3	TGCAGCTATAGCGGGAGCACAGATACGCAGTATTTT	CSYSGSTDTQYF
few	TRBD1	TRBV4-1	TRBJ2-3	TGCGCCAGCAGCCAGGGTGACAGGGCGACAGATACGCAGTATTTT	CASSQGDRATDTQYF
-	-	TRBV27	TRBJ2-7	TGTGCCAGCACCACCCAGGGGCCTGGCAACTACGAGCAGTACTTC	CASTTQGPGNYEQYF
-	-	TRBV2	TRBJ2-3	TGTGCCAGCGAGGAGCGGGTCACCACAGATACGCAGTATTTT	CASEERVTTDTQYF
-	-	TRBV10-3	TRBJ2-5	TGTGCCATCAGTGAGTCCCGCAGGGGATGGGAGACCCAGTACTTC	CAISESRRGWETQYF
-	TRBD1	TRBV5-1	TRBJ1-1	TGCGCCAGCAGCAGAGACACAGGGGTCACTGAAGCTTTCTTT	CASSRDTGVTEAFF
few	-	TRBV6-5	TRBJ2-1	TGTGCCAGCAGAACCCGGGACAACGTCGATGAGCAGTTCTTC	CASRTRDNVDEQFF
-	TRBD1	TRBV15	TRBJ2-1	TGTGCCACCAGCGGGGACAGGGGCGGGAGTTGGGGTGAGCAGTTCTTC	CATSGDRGGSWGEQFF
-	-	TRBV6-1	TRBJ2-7	TGTGCCAGCAGTGAATGGGGGAACTCCTACGAGCAGTACTTC	CASSEWGNSYEQYF
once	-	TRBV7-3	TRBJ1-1	TGTGCCAGCAGCTTAACAGGGGACACTGAAGCTTTCTTT	CASSLTGDTEAFF
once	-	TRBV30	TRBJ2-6	TGTGCCTGGAGGCTCACTGGGGCCAACGTCCTGACTTTC	CAWRLTGANVLTF
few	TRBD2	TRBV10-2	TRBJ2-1	TGCGCCAGCAGGGACGCGGGAGGGCCCTCCAATGAGCAGTTCTTC	CASRDAGGPSNEQFF
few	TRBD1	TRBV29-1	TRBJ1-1	TGCAGCGTGACAGGGAGGCTCACCGACACTGAAGCTTTCTTT	CSVTGRLTDTEAFF
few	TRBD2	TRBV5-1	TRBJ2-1	TGCGCCAGCAGCCTTCGAGCGGGAGGCCTTAGCATGCCTGAGCAGTTCTTC	CASSLRAGGLSMPEQFF
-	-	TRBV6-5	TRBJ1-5	TGTGCCAGCAGTTACAGAGTCAATCAGCCCCAGCATTTT	CASSYRVNQPQHF
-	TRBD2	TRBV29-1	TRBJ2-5	TGCAGCGTTGAAGGCTTCAGGGCTGACGGGAGGCTCTACCAAGAGACCCAGTACTTC	CSVEGFRADGRLYQETQYF
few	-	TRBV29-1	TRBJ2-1	TGCAGCGTTGAGAACCCAGCAGGGGCTAATGAGCAGTTCTTC	CSVENPAGANEQFF
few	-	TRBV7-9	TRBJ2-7	TGTGCCAGCAGCGTGACCCACCAGCAGTACTTC	CASSVTHQQYF
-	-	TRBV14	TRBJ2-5	TGTGCCAGCAGCCAAGGGGCAGGACCGAGGAAGCAAGAGACCCAGTACTTC	CASSQGAGPRKQETQYF
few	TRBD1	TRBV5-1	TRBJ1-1	TGCGCCAGCAGCTTCGACAGGGGTTGGACTGAAGCTTTCTTT	CASSFDRGWTEAFF
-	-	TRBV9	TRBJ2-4	TGTGCCAGCAGCGTAGCTGACTCTTTAGCCAAAAACATTCAGTACTTC	CASSVADSLAKNIQYF
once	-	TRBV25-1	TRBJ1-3	TGTGCCAGCGGCAGGGATCGGGCCATATATTTT	CASGRDRAIYF
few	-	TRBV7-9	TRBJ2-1	TGTGCCAGCAGCTTAGCGGTCGCGGCCAATGAGCAGTTCTTC	CASSLAVAANEQFF
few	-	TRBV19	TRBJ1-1	TGTGCCAGTAGTATTTTGGGTACTGAAGCTTTCTTT	CASSILGTEAFF
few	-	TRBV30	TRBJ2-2	TGTGCCCTCATCGCCTGGCGGATGGCGAGGACCGGGGAGCTGTTTTTT	CALIAWRMARTGELFF
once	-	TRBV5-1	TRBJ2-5	TGCGCCAGCAGGAACAGATCCCAAGAGACCCAGTACTTC	CASRNRSQETQYF
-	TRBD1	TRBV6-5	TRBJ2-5	TGTGCCAGCAGTTACTCGGGACAGGGAGAGACCCAGTACTTC	CASSYSGQGETQYF
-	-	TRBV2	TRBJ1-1	TGTGCCAGCAGCGAGCTACCCAACGGGGCCACTGAAGCTTTCTTT	CASSELPNGATEAFF
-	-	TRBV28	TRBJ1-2	TGTGCCAGCAATAAAGACAGAGACTATGGCTACACCTTC	CASNKDRDYGYTF
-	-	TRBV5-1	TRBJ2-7	TGCGCCAGCAGCTTGTGGGACGGGGGAGACGAGCAGTACTTC	CASSLWDGGDEQYF
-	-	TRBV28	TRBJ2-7	TGTGCCAGTCCCGGCCCAGGGTCATCCTACGAGCAGTACTTC	CASPGPGSSYEQYF
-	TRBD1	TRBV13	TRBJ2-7	TGTGCCAGCAGCCGACAGGGGTTGTACGAGCAGTACTTC	CASSRQGLYEQYF
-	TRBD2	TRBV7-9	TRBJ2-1	TGTGCCAGTATGATAGCGGGAGGGCCCCATGAGCAGTTCTTC	CASMIAGGPHEQFF
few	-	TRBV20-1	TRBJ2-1	TGCAGTGCTGGGCTCCGGGGTGAGCAGTTCTTC	CSAGLRGEQFF
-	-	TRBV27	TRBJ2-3	TGTGCCAGCAGTTCCCCAGGGAGCACAGATACGCAGTATTTT	CASSSPGSTDTQYF
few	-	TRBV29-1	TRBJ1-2	TGCAGCATCCGGGGGGGCCCGGGCTACACCTTC	CSIRGGPGYTF